These 23 T cell receptor beta chains came from one sample sequenced in a study of read filtering for tumor transcriptome and immune sequencing. This library used roughly 400 ng RNA and molecular barcoded adaptors spanning alpha/delta and beta/gamma chains. A single record per CDR3 protein comes from TCRdb applying MiXCR to the reads. The sample contains more than 20,000 distinct CDR3 sequences, 20% to 25% of which appear only once. The sample consisted of a population of CD138-negative cells sorted from bone marrow. These receptors originate from a donor at least 40 years old with multiple myeloma.

Regarding this clonotype: A much larger clone differs by one base, so this may be a read error. This sequence joins TRBV29-1 and TRBJ1-1; D might be TRBD1 (5 bases). The CDR3 spans 13 residues. Germline V gene sequence: CDR1 SQVTM, CDR2 ANQGSEA. CDR3 sequence (DNA): TGCAGCGCGGGGCTGACAGTGAAAACTGAAGCTTTCTTT. Its translation: CSAGLTVKTEAFF.

This clonotype was counted once. This rearrangement joins TRBV24-1 to TRBJ2-4; 9 bases line up with TRBD2. The CDR3 totals 15 residues. V dropped 8 bases and J dropped 0; count of bases not matched to a gene: 4. Germline CDR1 reads KGHDR; CDR2 reads SFDVKD. CDR3 amino acids: CATTLAGLAKNIQYF. The CDR3 DNA follows: TGTGCCACCACGCTAGCGGGACTAGCCAAAAACATTCAGTACTTC.

This clonotype was detected many times. The V call is TRBV6-6, the J call TRBJ2-7; the match to TRBD1 covers 9 bases. The CDR3 covers 17 residues. After removal of 7 bases from V and 5 bases from J, the junction contained 18 bases not matched to a gene. Germline lookup yields CDR1 MNHNY and CDR2 SVGAGI (reference sequence). CDR3 region: CASNQPLIQGAVNEQYF. The CDR3 DNA is TGTGCCAGCAACCAACCACTGATACAGGGGGCAGTGAACGAGCAGTACTTC.

This clonotype was observed many times. The chain employs TRBV6-2 or TRBV6-3 and TRBJ2-5; TRBD2 might be the D (5 bases). Trimming cost V 7 bases and J 2 bases, with 8 bases left between them. The CDR3 loop spans 12 amino acids. Germline V lookup: CDR1 MNHEY, CDR2 SVGEGT. This CDR3 is CASKRRQETQYF. The CDR3 bases are TGTGCCAGCAAGCGGCGTCAAGAGACCCAGTACTTC.

Many counts were recorded for this clonotype. The chain is built from TRBV11-2 and TRBJ2-1; the D is unclear. Germline assignment: CDR1 SGHAT and CDR2 FQNNGV. V shed 5 bases and J shed 2 bases, with 13 bases lying between them. The CDR3 runs 15 residues. The DNA for the CDR3 is TGTGCCAGCAGCCCTGGAAGGCCCACCTACAATGAGCAGTTCTTC. Residues: CASSPGRPTYNEQFF.

This clonotype was detected ten times or more. This chain links TRBV5-4 with TRBJ2-7; 13 bases line up with TRBD2. The J segment lost 2 bases and the V segment lost 3 bases, leaving 2 bases of the junction unmatched. CDR1 is SGHNT, CDR2 YYREEE, per germline (reference sequence). CDR3 length equals 15 residues. The CDR3 region is CASSSGTSGTYEQYF. In DNA, the CDR3 is TGTGCCAGCAGCTCTGGGACTAGCGGGACCTACGAGCAGTACTTC.

This clonotype was seen many times. The chain carries TRBV5-4 and TRBJ2-7; 9 bases agree with TRBD2. This CDR3 region has 16 residues. Germline V gene lookup returns CDR1 SGHNT and CDR2 YYREEE (reference sequence). V lost 3 bases to trimming and J lost 6 bases; unmatched junction nucleotides: 13. CDR3 protein: CASSSAAGGLPGEQYF. CDR3 bases: TGTGCCAGCAGCTCGGCAGCGGGAGGCCTTCCAGGCGAGCAGTACTTC.

This clonotype was recorded at least ten times. The rearrangement uses TRBV3-1 and TRBJ1-1, with D possibly TRBD1 on 6 matching bases. The CDR3 contains 12 residues. Germline CDR1 reads LGHDT; CDR2 reads YNNKEL (reference sequence). The germline V and J ends were trimmed by 5 bases and 10 bases, with 14 bases remaining between them. The CDR3 here is CASSATGLGAFF. The CDR3 bases are TGTGCCAGCAGCGCCACAGGGCTGGGAGCTTTCTTT.

About this clonotype itself: This may be a read error: a much more frequent sequence differs by one nucleotide. The V gene is TRBV5-1, the J gene TRBJ2-2; TRBD2 aligns across 13 bases. The V gene end was trimmed by 4 bases and the J gene end by 8 bases; junction bases not matched to a gene: 5. CDR1 is SGHRS and CDR2 is YFSETQ in the germline V gene. This CDR3 spans 15 amino acids. In DNA form, the CDR3 reads TGCGCCAGCAGCCTTAGGACTAGCGGGAGTGGGGAGCTGTTTTTT. Translation: CASSLRTSGSGELFF.

This clonotype was observed a few times. V is TRBV9 and J is TRBJ2-7, with 7 bases lining up with TRBD2. CDR3 size: 14 residues. The V and J ends lost 4 bases and 3 bases, in that order; junction bases with no gene match: 7. The V gene's germline CDR1 is SGDLS and CDR2 YYNGEE. CDR3 DNA: TGTGCCAGCAGCTTCGGGACTACCAACTACGAGCAGTACTTC. Translated, it gives CASSFGTTNYEQYF.

This clonotype was recorded at least ten times. The junction does not match germline at one end; this may be a read error. CDR3 bases: TGCAGTGCTAGAGATAATCGAAGGTCCTACATTGAGCAGTTCTTC. This sequence encodes CSARDNRRSYIEQFF. The rearrangement links TRBV20-1 to TRBJ2-1; D is unresolved. In germline, CDR1 is DFQATT, CDR2 SNEGSKA (reference sequence). The CDR3 contains 15 residues.

In this sample, this clonotype turned up many times. This rearrangement joins TRBV3-1 to TRBJ2-1, with TRBD2 as a possible D gene (5 bases). The CDR3 has 16 residues. V was trimmed by 4 bases and J by 0 bases, leaving 13 bases between them. The germline V gene encodes CDR1 LGHDT and CDR2 YNNKEL (reference sequence). The DNA of the CDR3 is TGTGCCAGCAGCCTAGGACTTCCAAGCTCCTACAATGAGCAGTTCTTC. It yields the protein CASSLGLPSSYNEQFF.

This clonotype is medium-sized. The J gene is TRBJ2-1, the V gene TRBV28; the match to TRBD2 covers 13 bases. Germline V gene sequence: CDR1 MDHEN, CDR2 SYDVKM. This CDR3 is 17 amino acids long. After removal of 7 bases from V and 8 bases from J, the junction contained 14 bases not matched to a gene. The CDR3 DNA reads TGTGCCAGCACCGGGGGGGTTGAACTAGCGGGAGGGGATGAGCAGTTCTTC. It codes for CASTGGVELAGGDEQFF. The full variable domain, completed using reference TRBV28 and TRBJ2-1, is DVKVTQSSRYLVKRTGEKVFLECVQDMDHENMFWYRQDPGLGLRLIYFSYDVKMKEKGDIPEGYSVSREKKERFSLILESASTNQTSMYLCASTGGVELAGGDEQFFGPGTRLTVL.

A note on this clonotype: Germline and junction disagree at one end, which may indicate a read error. The chain joins TRBV12-3 or TRBV12-4 to TRBJ1-5, with D hard to call. The CDR3 is made up of 12 amino acids. The CDR3 DNA sequence: TGTGCCAACAGTACCTCCACGGGGCCCCAGCATTTT. The encoded protein is CANSTSTGPQHF.

This clonotype was counted ten times or more. The rearrangement uses TRBV23-1 and TRBJ2-7; 7 nucleotides agree with TRBD2. TRBV23-1 carries the ORF label, with uncertain function. CDR3 size: 16 residues. J gave up 1 base and V 4 bases, and 10 bases lay outside the gene matches. The CDR3 sequence: CASSLGAGAESYEQYF. In nucleotides, the CDR3 is TGCGCCAGCAGTCTCGGGGCGGGAGCGGAGTCCTACGAGCAGTACTTC.

This clonotype was counted ten times or more. The V and J genes are TRBV20-1 and TRBJ2-3, with D possibly TRBD2 on 6 matching bases. Germline loops: CDR1 DFQATT, CDR2 SNEGSKA (reference sequence). The germline V and J ends were trimmed by 6 bases and 4 bases, with 23 bases remaining between them. The CDR3 has 16 amino acids. The CDR3 spells CSARPARGVGPDTQYF. The CDR3 DNA sequence: TGCAGTGCCCGACCCGCGCGGGGCGTCGGACCAGATACGCAGTATTTT.

This clonotype was found many times. The genes are TRBV7-2 and TRBJ2-3; 13 bases line up with TRBD2. The CDR3 is made up of 17 amino acids. Germline V gene data show CDR1 as SGHTA and CDR2 as FQGNSA. The ends lost 6 bases at V and 5 bases at J; junction bases unmatched: 11. CDR3 amino acids: CASRGGGTSGTIDTQYF. CDR3 DNA: TGTGCCAGCAGGGGCGGAGGGACTAGCGGGACGATAGATACGCAGTATTTT.

This clonotype came up many times. Written as DNA, the CDR3 is TGCAGTGCTAGAGATGGTCGAGCCAATGAGCAGTTCTTC. It specifies CSARDGRANEQFF. This chain uses TRBV20-1 with TRBJ2-1, with D unclear. Germline-derived CDR1 and CDR2 are DFQATT and SNEGSKA (reference sequence). V lost 0 bases to trimming and J lost 6 bases, with 9 bases between them. The CDR3 spans 13 residues.

This clonotype was detected ten times or more. The chain combines TRBV5-1 with TRBJ2-1; TRBD2 matches 9 bases. Germline lookup yields CDR1 SGHRS and CDR2 YFSETQ. The V gene end was trimmed by 0 bases and the J gene end by 7 bases; junction bases not matched to a gene: 5. The CDR3 sequence is 15 residues long. The CDR3 spells CASSLVLAGNNEQFF. The CDR3 region has the DNA TGCGCCAGCAGCTTGGTGCTAGCGGGAAATAATGAGCAGTTCTTC. The variable domain in full, with the rest retrieved from reference TRBV5-1 and TRBJ2-1, is KAGVTQTPRYLIKTRGQQVTLSCSPISGHRSVSWYQQTPGQGLQFLFEYFSETQRNKGNFPGRFSGRQFSNSRSEMNVSTLELGDSALYLCASSLVLAGNNEQFFGPGTRLTVL.

Points on this clonotype: Germline and junction disagree at one end, which may indicate a read error. The genes are TRBV4-1 and TRBJ2-1, with 10 bases lining up with TRBD2. This CDR3 contains 16 residues. In germline, CDR1 is MGHRA, CDR2 YSYEKL. The CDR3: CASGQGGLAGDFEQFF. The CDR3 nucleotides are TGCGCCAGCGGCCAAGGGGGGCTAGCGGGGGATTTTGAGCAGTTCTTC.

This clonotype was seen at least ten times. This rearrangement joins TRBV11-2 to TRBJ2-7; D perhaps matches TRBD2 (6 bases). Germline CDR1 reads SGHAT; CDR2 reads FQNNGV. Trimming shortened V by 2 bases and J by 4 bases, and 15 bases separated the two germline ends. The CDR3 is 15 residues long. Here the CDR3 DNA reads TGTGCCAGCAGCTTAACGCGGGGCGCCCATTACGAGCAGTACTTC. Encoded protein: CASSLTRGAHYEQYF. Using reference TRBV11-2 and TRBJ2-7 for the parts outside the CDR3, the full variable domain is EAGVAQSPRYKIIEKRQSVAFWCNPISGHATLYWYQQILGQGPKLLIQFQNNGVVDDSQLPKDRFSAERLKGVDSTLKIQPAKLEDSAVYLCASSLTRGAHYEQYFGPGTRLTVT.

This clonotype was seen many times. The chain joins TRBV4-2 to TRBJ2-1, with TRBD1 as a possible D gene (5 bases). The germline gives CDR1 LGHNA, CDR2 YNFKEQ. V shed 0 bases and J shed 0 bases, with 9 bases lying between them. This CDR3 is 16 amino acids long. This CDR3 reads CASSQEIDSSYNEQFF. CDR3 in DNA: TGTGCCAGCAGCCAAGAAATCGACAGCTCCTACAATGAGCAGTTCTTC.

The chain's CDR3 is CASSRIGRLDVQFF. CDR3 DNA: TGTGCCAGCAGTCGTATAGGCAGGCTGGATGTGCAGTTCTTC. V and J are TRBV3-1 and TRBJ2-1; D is unresolved. The CDR3 spans 14 residues. Trimming removed 6 bases from V and 12 bases from J, with 21 bases in between. The V gene's germline CDR1 is LGHDT and CDR2 YNNKEL (reference sequence).